This TCR beta chain was retrieved from a study of Graves' ophthalmopathy and Graves' hyperthyroidism (dated by TCRdb to 2017 to 2018). Some background on the complete study: Peripheral blood samples were taken at the time of initial diagnosis, before any treatment was given. An independent validation cohort comprised 18 hyperthyroidism patients and roughly 15 patients who later progressed from hyperthyroidism to ophthalmopathy. The study used signatures of the TCR beta repertoire to tell Graves' ophthalmopathy apart from Graves' hyperthyroidism and to predict which patients would progress to ophthalmopathy. In total, 135 blood samples were TCR-sequenced: under 45 ophthalmopathy, under 85 hyperthyroidism and some 17 hyperthyroidism-to-ophthalmopathy patients. In more than five hyperthyroidism patients, the T-cell repertoires found in thyroid tissue were compared with those found in blood. To explore V-J signatures that distinguish ophthalmopathy from hyperthyroidism, a discovery set of 100 patients was enrolled, made up of over 40 with ophthalmopathy and 55 to 65 with stable hyperthyroidism. Following sampling, methimazole starting at 30 mg daily was administered to hyperthyroidism patients, and high-dose intravenous methylprednisolone was administered to ophthalmopathy patients.

V and J are truncated by 2 bases and 1 base respectively, leaving an intervening sequence of 11 bases. The germline V gene gives CDR1 as LGHNA and CDR2 as YSLEER. The CDR3 numbers 15 residues from cysteine through phenylalanine. The kept DNA is CDR3 alone, 45 bases in frame from the first base. Ophthalmopathy patients had moderately to severely active disease, Clinical Activity Score of at least 3, NOSPECS grade of at least 4, and disease duration under 3 months. Patients with other autoimmune diseases, uncontrolled infections, pregnancy or lactation were excluded from the study. Diagnosis relied on clinical symptoms, serum thyroxine, TRAb, thyroid ultrasound and orbital computed tomography. PBMCs were isolated from 7.5 to 10 ml of fresh peripheral blood by Ficoll-Paque density gradient centrifugation. Trizol reagent was used to extract the total RNA, and its quality was then checked on an Agilent 2100 Bioanalyzer.

This clonotype was observed many times. The specificity of this receptor is unknown. There are no base qualities to consult, and no much larger clone falls within one base. Results the study describes overall, beyond this receptor: Most of the expanded thyroid clonotypes with a frequency above 0.001 were also detected in blood, and it was suggested that the thyroid immune response may be reflected by blood repertoires. In validation, the model predicted ophthalmopathy progression with about 71% sensitivity and roughly 72% specificity; about a dozen predicted patients were CT-confirmed with GO in a median of approximately 6.5 months. The 13-signature model separated ophthalmopathy from stable hyperthyroidism with approximately 85% sensitivity and 81.08% specificity in cross-validation, and 80%/75% in the test set. No statistical method was used to set the sample size in advance, and the investigators knew which group each participant was assigned to.

For repertoire sequencing, TCR beta CDR3 regions were amplified from RNA transcripts. HTBI primers and the Qiagen OneStep RT-PCR kit were used in a first-round RT-PCR, which was followed by a second-round multiplex PCR, size selection and purification. Libraries were sequenced paired-end with 100 bp reads on an Illumina HiSeq2000. From the authors' description of their analysis: SOAPnuke was used to process the reads, removing any read that contained adapters or uncalled bases, had a mean Phred below 15, or lacked an exact match to the constant primer or identifier. High-quality paired reads were merged with COPE v1.2.5. Unique nucleotide sequences were defined as clonotypes and aligned to IMGT TRB V, D and J references using MiTCR v1.1. The analysis was limited to V-J combinations with a frequency above 0.0001, which together covered 99.2% of repertoires. A TCR clonal expansion and chaos score per V-J combination was defined as the ratio of F50 clonal expansion to chaos observed in the TCRdist matrix. Welch's t-statistics and random forest were used to narrow the features down to approximately twelve V-J combinations, which were then fed into a naive Bayes classifier. Thyroid-blood repertoire similarity was quantified with the Morisita-Horn index. In-frame beta chains were kept once TCRdb had trimmed the public reads at Q25 with fastp and called clones with MiXCR. A single entry per CDR3 protein holds the most common genes and DNA from its merged rows. None of the V and J calls come from the authors' own analysis; TCRdb made them. This sample comprises hundreds of thousands of distinct CDR3 sequences, roughly two fifths of them detected only once. Over 2.5% of the sample rests with the top ten.

This clonotype originated in an adult man with Graves' ophthalmopathy. The chain is encoded by TRBV4-3 joined to TRBJ1-1; the D gene cannot be named for sure. Sample: peripheral blood. The DNA sequence is given as TGCGCCAGCAGCCAAACGCCAAACAAGAACACTGAAGCTTTCTTT. This sequence encodes CASSQTPNKNTEAFF.